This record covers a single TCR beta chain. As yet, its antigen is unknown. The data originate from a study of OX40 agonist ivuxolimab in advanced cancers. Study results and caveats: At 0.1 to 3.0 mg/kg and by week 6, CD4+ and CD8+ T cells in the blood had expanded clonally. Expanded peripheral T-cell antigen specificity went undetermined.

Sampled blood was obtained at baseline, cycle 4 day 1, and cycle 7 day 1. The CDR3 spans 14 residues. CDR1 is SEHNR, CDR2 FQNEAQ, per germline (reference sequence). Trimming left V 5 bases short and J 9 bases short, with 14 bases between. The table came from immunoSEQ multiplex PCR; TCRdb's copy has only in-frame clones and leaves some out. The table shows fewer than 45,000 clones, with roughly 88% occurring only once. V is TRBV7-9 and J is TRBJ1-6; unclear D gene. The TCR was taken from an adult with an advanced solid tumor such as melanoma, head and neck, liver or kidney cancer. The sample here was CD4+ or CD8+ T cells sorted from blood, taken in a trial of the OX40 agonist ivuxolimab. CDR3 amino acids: CASSPPGVGSPLHF. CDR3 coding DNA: TGTGCCAGCAGCCCTCCCGGGGTTGGTTCACCCCTCCACTTT.